This T cell receptor beta chain was identified in a study of shared T cell receptors in the human thymus. The assay was immunoSEQ multiplex PCR, and TCRdb's table has in-frame clones only and misses some. The table lists about 380,000 clones, just under 95% of them singletons. The CDR3 contains 13 residues. Trimming removed 6 bases from V and 3 bases from J, with 9 bases in between. Germline V lookup: CDR1 MNHEY, CDR2 SMNVEV (reference sequence). Sequenced: thymocytes. The clonotype was recovered from a human donor. The chain couples TRBV27 to TRBJ1-5; D is unresolved. As DNA, the CDR3 is TGTGCCAGCAGCTCCCTTCTCAATCAGCCCCAGCATTTT. This gives the protein CASSSLLNQPQHF.